Given below is one T cell receptor beta chain in context. A much larger clone lies a single base off, so this may be a read error. This sample stems from a study of kidney transplant recipient with SARS-CoV-2 infection. TCRdb itself ran the reads through MiXCR, one entry per CDR3 protein. The sample lists about 250,000 distinct CDR3 sequences; 29% were seen once. The TCR originated in a male patient aged 25-45 years who had COVID-19 and was a kidney transplant recipient. Some T cells may be supplied by the graft donor. The specimen comprised a blood sample, sampled at baseline and on day 111 from a kidney transplant recipient.

The CDR3 loop reads CSAETANTEAFF. The CDR3 nucleotides are TGCAGTGCTGAGACAGCGAACACTGAAGCTTTCTTT. The V and J genes are TRBV20-1 and TRBJ1-1, with D perhaps TRBD1 (5 bases). The V and J ends lost 5 bases and 1 base respectively, with 8 bases between them. CDR3 size: 12 residues. The germline V gene has CDR1 DFQATT and CDR2 SNEGSKA (reference sequence).